This T cell receptor beta chain appears in the sequencing data of a study of quantifying T cell responses using KT2 cells. Study overall: RNA was reverse transcribed with TCR alpha and beta constant-region primers.

An oligo carrying a UMI was ligated to the cDNA 3' end. First-round PCR used three to four cycles and beta primers RC1.1 and RC1.2 covering TRBC1 and TRBC2. Separate processing of TCR alpha and beta chains began at the second PCR. TCRdb redid the calling of the UMI-ligation and nested PCR reads with MiXCR, one entry per CDR3 protein. The data hold approximately 57,000 distinct CDR3 sequences, with roughly an eighth observed a single time. The sample is PBMC spiked with counted cells of clone KT2. The CDR3 length is 14 residues. Germline V gives CDR1 MNHEY, CDR2 SVGEGT. Germline trimming cut 1 base from V and 11 bases from J; bases unmatched to any gene: 8.

V and J are TRBV6-2 or TRBV6-3 and TRBJ2-7; 10 bases are a match to TRBD2. Sequenced input: PBMCs spiked with cells of the T cell clone KT2. This sequence was found in a human donor. CDR3 sequence: CASSYWSLAGVKYF. As DNA, the CDR3 is TGTGCCAGCAGTTACTGGTCTCTAGCGGGAGTTAAGTACTTC.